This record concerns one T cell receptor beta chain sequence. Its antigen is undetermined. Extraction and reverse transcription of RNA yielded cDNA as the sequencing template. TCRdb keeps only in-frame clones here, not all; method: immunoSEQ multiplex PCR. This table holds about 200,000 clones, roughly 50% found once. These data are taken from a study of CD8+ T cells in alopecia areata. Study background: Treatment with tofacitinib (6 to 18 months) was followed by 6 months off drug. Affected scalp percentage determined the severity score of treated patients. Study-level findings and limits: While patients received tofacitinib, many expanded lesional clones remained present in scalp and blood.

Treatment reported: oral pan-JAK inhibitor, 5-10 mg twice daily. Peripheral blood and lesional scalp punch biopsies came from alopecia areata patients. Sequenced material: CD4+ T cells sorted from blood, taken at week 24, from a patient treated with tofacitinib. This sequence originates from a human donor with alopecia areata.

This chain's CDR3 is CASIWTGSYEQYF. CDR3 DNA sequence: TGTGCCAGCATCTGGACCGGGTCCTACGAGCAGTACTTC. V usage is TRBV6-4 and J usage is TRBJ2-7; D gene ambiguous. The CDR3 extends over 13 amino acids. V lost 7 bases, J lost 1 base, and 11 bases lay in between. The V gene's germline CDR1 is MRHNA and CDR2 SNTAGT.